Each of the 31 T cell receptor beta chains below was sequenced from the same sample in a study of shared clonotypes between healthy human individuals (dated by TCRdb to about 2020). The method behind the library was the immunoSEQ multiplex PCR assay. TCRdb mirrors the immuneACCESS table, restricted to in-frame sequences. Some clones are absent from its copies; in checked studies, under half trace to an unresolved V gene, and the reason for the others is unknown. The sample table contains roughly 2 million clones; only one count was recorded for approximately 94% of them. Around 0.13% of the sample rests with the top ten. Source material: naive CD4+ T cells sorted from blood. In the paper's terms, the cell subset or site label means: CD45RA+ positively selected. All receptors come from a young man in good health.

V and J are TRBV2 and TRBJ1-1, with D hard to call. CDR3 length equals 13 residues. Trimming removed 6 bases at V and 2 bases at J, with 10 bases between. The V gene's germline CDR1 is SNHLY and CDR2 FYNNEI. CDR3 loop: CASRGGGNTEAFF. CDR3 DNA sequence: TGTGCCAGCAGGGGCGGCGGTAACACTGAAGCTTTCTTT.

This clone was detected only a few times. The chain recombines TRBV28 with TRBJ1-4, with TRBD1 matching over 7 bases. The CDR3 consists of 15 residues. Germline CDR1 MDHEN, CDR2 SYDVKM. J gave up 8 bases and V 1 base, and 7 bases lay outside the gene matches. Here the CDR3 reads CASSLSGQIPEKLFF. The CDR3 DNA follows: TGTGCCAGCAGTTTATCGGGACAGATTCCGGAAAAACTGTTTTTT.

The rearrangement uses TRBV25-1 and TRBJ2-7; TRBD1 matches 9 bases. CDR1 MGHDK and CDR2 SYGVNS come from the germline V gene. J lost 7 bases, V lost 6 bases, and 7 bases had no gene match. The CDR3 length is 13 residues. The CDR3 is CASRTGGAAEQYF. The CDR3 nucleotides are TGTGCCAGCAGGACAGGGGGAGCGGCGGAGCAGTACTTC.

As to this clone: Different DNA sequences within this sample yield the same CDR3. The chain joins TRBV18 to TRBJ2-7; D possibly corresponds to TRBD2 (6 bases). Germline V lookup: CDR1 KGHSH, CDR2 LQKENI. The CDR3 has 14 amino acids. Trimming took 3 bases from V and 2 from J, leaving 11 bases between them. DNA for the CDR3: TGTGCCAGCTCACCCGGGACTCAAACCTACGAGCAGTACTTC. The encoded protein is CASSPGTQTYEQYF. The variable domain in full, with the rest retrieved from reference TRBV18 and TRBJ2-7, is NAGVMQNPRHLVRRRGQEARLRCSPMKGHSHVYWYRQLPEEGLKFMVYLQKENIIDESGMPKERFSAEFPKEGPSILRIQQVVRGDSAAYFCASSPGTQTYEQYFGPGTRLTVT.

The table lists this clone with a count of one. The V gene is TRBV5-1, the J gene TRBJ2-3; 13 bases are shared with TRBD2. This CDR3 has 15 amino acids. Germline V CDR1 and CDR2: SGHRS, YFSETQ. The V gene end was trimmed by 2 bases and the J gene end by 4 bases; junction bases not matched to a gene: 1. Here the CDR3 DNA reads TGCGCCAGCAGCTTACTAGCGGGAGGGGCAGATACGCAGTATTTT. Protein sequence: CASSLLAGGADTQYF.

V gene TRBV5-1 combines with J gene TRBJ2-7, with TRBD1 identical over 9 bases. The CDR3 loop spans 14 amino acids. Germline CDR1 is SGHRS and CDR2 is YFSETQ. With 4 bases clipped from V and 6 bases from J, the junction kept 8 bases outside the gene matches. The CDR3 region is CASSAGQGIGEQYF. The CDR3 DNA is TGCGCCAGCAGCGCTGGACAGGGGATTGGCGAGCAGTACTTC.

The chain carries TRBV5-4 and TRBJ2-1; 7 nucleotides match TRBD1. Germline loops: CDR1 SGHNT, CDR2 YYREEE (reference sequence). Germline trimming cut 4 bases from V and 0 bases from J; bases unmatched to any gene: 13. The CDR3 totals 18 residues. CDR3 in amino acids: CASSRAPPGQSSYNEQFF. DNA of the CDR3: TGTGCCAGCAGCCGGGCTCCCCCGGGACAGAGCTCCTACAATGAGCAGTTCTTC.

The chain is built from TRBV15 and TRBJ2-7; TRBD2 matches at 7 bases. This CDR3 spans 17 amino acids. V shed 3 bases and J 1 base; nucleotides not matched to a gene: 12. Germline V gene lookup returns CDR1 LNHNV and CDR2 YYDKDF (reference sequence). The chain's CDR3 is CATSRMGGSGLSYEQYF. For the CDR3, the DNA is TGTGCCACCAGCAGGATGGGTGGTAGCGGGTTGTCCTACGAGCAGTACTTC.

This chain connects TRBV2 to TRBJ2-5, with 10 bases fitting TRBD2. The germline gives CDR1 SNHLY, CDR2 FYNNEI. Unmatched junction bases numbered 10, after V lost 7 bases and J lost 5 bases. CDR3 size: 15 residues. Written as DNA, the CDR3 is TGTGCCAGCAATCAGCGGGGGGGCAAAATGGAGACCCAGTACTTC. This encodes CASNQRGGKMETQYF.

This chain uses TRBV18 with TRBJ2-7; 10 bases line up with TRBD1. This CDR3 contains 16 residues. J was trimmed by 3 bases and V by 2 bases; bases with no gene match: 7. The germline V gene has CDR1 KGHSH and CDR2 LQKENI. This CDR3 reads CASSPGPDRGLYEQYF. CDR3 sequence (DNA): TGTGCCAGCTCACCAGGACCTGACAGGGGGCTCTACGAGCAGTACTTC.

This rearrangement joins TRBV10-3 to TRBJ2-3; D gene ambiguous. From germline, CDR1 is ENHRY and CDR2 SYGVKD. The V end lost 0 bases, the J end lost 3 bases, and 10 bases lay between the germline ends. CDR3 length: 15 amino acids. In DNA, the CDR3 is TGTGCCATCAGTGAGTCGTACCAAGCGACAGATACGCAGTATTTT. It codes for CAISESYQATDTQYF.

The V call is TRBV7-9, the J call TRBJ1-1; 8 bases line up with TRBD1. Trimming took 0 bases from V and 5 from J; bases not matched to a gene: 5. The length of the CDR3 is 15 residues. CDR1 is SEHNR, CDR2 FQNEAQ, per germline (reference sequence). CDR3 in DNA: TGTGCCAGCAGCTTAGCGGACAGGGAGGGGACTGAAGCTTTCTTT. Translation gives CASSLADREGTEAFF.

The chain employs TRBV10-3 and TRBJ2-5; D is possibly TRBD1 (6 bases). The V end was cut by 0 bases, the J end by 3 bases, with 14 bases between. Per the germline V gene, CDR1 is ENHRY and CDR2 is SYGVKD. This CDR3 is built from 16 residues. CDR3 protein: CAISESFSGAEETQYF. The CDR3 DNA sequence: TGTGCCATCAGTGAGTCGTTTTCAGGGGCGGAAGAGACCCAGTACTTC.

To note about this clone: Other DNA sequences from this sample encode an identical CDR3 as well. The gene calls are TRBV6-5 and TRBJ2-3; no reliable D call. With 6 bases removed from V and 0 bases from J, the gap between germline ends came to 1 base. Germline V CDR1 and CDR2: MNHEY, SVGAGI. The CDR3 contains 11 residues. CDR3 protein: CASSSTDTQYF. CDR3 nucleotide sequence: TGTGCCAGCAGCAGCACAGATACGCAGTATTTT.

The J gene is TRBJ2-5, the V gene TRBV28; a weak D match, TRBD2 (6 bases). This CDR3 is built from 14 residues. The V gene lost 5 bases and the J gene lost 1 base, with 11 bases spanning the gap. Germline values: CDR1 MDHEN, CDR2 SYDVKM. CDR3 residues: CASSQRTTQETQYF. CDR3 bases: TGTGCCAGCAGTCAACGGACTACCCAAGAGACCCAGTACTTC.

The chain has TRBV30 and TRBJ1-5; 9 nucleotides align to TRBD1. From germline, CDR1 is GTSNPN and CDR2 SVGIG (reference sequence). V was pared by 5 bases and J by 5 bases, with 4 bases of the junction left unmatched. The CDR3 runs 13 residues. In nucleotides, the CDR3 is TGTGCCTGGCGGGACAGGGTGGATCAGCCCCAGCATTTT. Translated: CAWRDRVDQPQHF.

V usage is TRBV10-3 and J usage is TRBJ2-2; a weak D match, TRBD1 (6 bases). Germline V gene lookup returns CDR1 ENHRY and CDR2 SYGVKD. The CDR3 spans 15 residues. The V and J ends lost 7 bases and 0 bases respectively, with 12 bases between them. CDR3 region: CAIKQGSANTGELFF. DNA of the CDR3: TGTGCCATCAAACAGGGATCGGCGAACACCGGGGAGCTGTTTTTT.

The chain has TRBV19 and TRBJ2-3, with D tentatively TRBD1 (7 bases). Germline V CDR1 and CDR2: LNHDA, SQIVND (reference sequence). This CDR3 is built from 17 residues. Trimming removed 3 bases from V and 4 bases from J, with 20 bases in between. CDR3 sequence reads: CASSIELTGRFADTQYF. The CDR3 bases are TGTGCCAGTAGTATTGAGTTGACAGGGAGGTTTGCAGATACGCAGTATTTT.

The rearrangement links TRBV11-2 to TRBJ2-2; TRBD1 aligns across 8 bases. CDR1 and CDR2 from the germline V gene are SGHAT and FQNNGV. This CDR3 comprises 14 residues. V gave up 5 bases and J gave up 7 bases; unmatched junction bases: 6. CDR3 amino acids: CASSPDRDHGELFF. CDR3 nucleotides: TGTGCCAGCAGCCCGGACAGGGACCACGGGGAGCTGTTTTTT.

The chain links TRBV18 to TRBJ2-1, with 8 nucleotides matching TRBD1. V lost 6 bases to trimming and J lost 8 bases; unmatched junction nucleotides: 9. The CDR3 length is 14 residues. Germline CDR1 and CDR2: KGHSH and LQKENI. The CDR3 reads CASSASDRGYEQFF. The CDR3 DNA reads TGTGCCAGCTCCGCAAGCGACAGGGGTTATGAGCAGTTCTTC.

Note on this clone: Other nucleotide sequences from this sample produce the same CDR3. The chain carries TRBV10-1 and TRBJ2-7; tentatively, D is TRBD2 (5 bases). CDR1 is WNHNN and CDR2 is SYGVQD in the germline V gene (reference sequence). The CDR3 is made up of 14 amino acids. Trimming stripped 3 bases from V and 0 bases from J, with 9 bases between. CDR3 nucleotide sequence: TGCGCCAGCAGTGATGGAGGATCCTCCTACGAGCAGTACTTC. Protein product: CASSDGGSSYEQYF.

The chain uses TRBV19 and TRBJ1-6; D not certain. CDR1 LNHDA and CDR2 SQIVND come from the germline V gene (reference sequence). The CDR3 is 12 amino acids. With 4 bases removed from V and 11 bases from J, the gap between germline ends came to 9 bases. CDR3 region: CASSTSDPPLHF. For the CDR3, the DNA is TGTGCCAGTAGTACCTCAGATCCACCCCTCCACTTT.

The J gene is TRBJ1-5, the V gene TRBV10-2, with TRBD1 identical over 9 bases. The germline gives CDR1 WSHSY, CDR2 SAAADI. CDR3 length equals 16 residues. V shed 8 bases, J shed 2 bases, and the junction held 10 bases outside the gene matches. The CDR3 nucleotides read TGCGCCAGCCGAGGATGGGACAGGGCCGGCAATCAGCCCCAGCATTTT. It yields the protein CASRGWDRAGNQPQHF.

This sequence joins TRBV10-3 and TRBJ1-5, with 8 bases aligning to TRBD1. After removal of 2 bases from V and 6 bases from J, the junction contained 6 bases not matched to a gene. The CDR3 is made up of 15 amino acids. The germline gives CDR1 ENHRY, CDR2 SYGVKD. CDR3 nucleotide sequence: TGTGCCATCAGTGAGACCCAGGGGGCCGGTCAGCCCCAGCATTTT. As protein: CAISETQGAGQPQHF.

This chain joins TRBV5-4 and TRBJ2-3; D may be TRBD1 (6 bases). The CDR3 extends over 15 amino acids. The germline gives CDR1 SGHNT, CDR2 YYREEE (reference sequence). Deletions cut 4 bases from V and 4 bases from J, with 16 bases between. The CDR3 spells CASSNRRQEADTQYF. The CDR3, as DNA: TGTGCCAGCAGCAACCGCCGACAGGAGGCAGATACGCAGTATTTT.

V is TRBV4-2 and J is TRBJ2-3; a weak D match, TRBD2 (5 bases). V was trimmed by 7 bases and J by 0 bases, leaving 8 bases between them. CDR1 LGHNA and CDR2 YNFKEQ come from the germline V gene. This CDR3 is 13 amino acids long. CDR3: CASMDFSTDTQYF. The CDR3 DNA is TGTGCCAGCATGGACTTTAGCACAGATACGCAGTATTTT.

V and J are TRBV29-1 and TRBJ2-2, with 8 bases aligning to TRBD2. J was trimmed by 6 bases and V by 2 bases; bases with no gene match: 8. From germline, CDR1 is SQVTM and CDR2 ANQGSEA. The CDR3 runs 15 residues. CDR3 coding DNA: TGCAGCGTTGAAAGAAGCGGGAGTCTCGCCGGGGAGCTGTTTTTT. This translates into CSVERSGSLAGELFF.

This clone appeared once. The rearrangement uses TRBV10-2 and TRBJ1-1, with 7 nucleotides matching TRBD1. V lost 0 bases and J lost 5; bases outside the gene matches: 3. This CDR3 comprises 14 residues. Looked up from germline, CDR1 is WSHSY and CDR2 is SAAADI. The CDR3 DNA reads TGCGCCAGCAGTGAGTCTACAGGGGCAACTGAAGCTTTCTTT. Translated, it gives CASSESTGATEAFF.

The J gene is TRBJ1-1, the V gene TRBV2; 7 nucleotides match TRBD1. With V trimmed by 6 bases and J by 6 bases, 10 bases remained unmatched. The CDR3 extends over 14 amino acids. Looked up from germline, CDR1 is SNHLY and CDR2 is FYNNEI. DNA for the CDR3: TGTGCCAGCAGACCGCACGGGACAGTCGCTGAAGCTTTCTTT. It codes for CASRPHGTVAEAFF.

This chain uses TRBV5-1 with TRBJ2-2; weak D call: TRBD2 (5 bases). The CDR3 is made up of 15 amino acids. V lost 2 bases to trimming and J lost 4 bases, with 12 bases between them. Per the germline V gene, CDR1 is SGHRS and CDR2 is YFSETQ. In nucleotides, the CDR3 is TGCGCCAGCAGCTTTCTTGGAGGCATCACCGGGGAGCTGTTTTTT. Its translation: CASSFLGGITGELFF.

The genes are TRBV7-5 and TRBJ2-7. TRBV7-5 is annotated as a pseudogene. The CDR3 contains 15 residues. The DNA for the CDR3 is TGTGCCAGAAGTTTACAGAGCCCTACGAGCAGTATGGGGTGCTTC. The encoded protein is CARSLQSPTSSMGCF.